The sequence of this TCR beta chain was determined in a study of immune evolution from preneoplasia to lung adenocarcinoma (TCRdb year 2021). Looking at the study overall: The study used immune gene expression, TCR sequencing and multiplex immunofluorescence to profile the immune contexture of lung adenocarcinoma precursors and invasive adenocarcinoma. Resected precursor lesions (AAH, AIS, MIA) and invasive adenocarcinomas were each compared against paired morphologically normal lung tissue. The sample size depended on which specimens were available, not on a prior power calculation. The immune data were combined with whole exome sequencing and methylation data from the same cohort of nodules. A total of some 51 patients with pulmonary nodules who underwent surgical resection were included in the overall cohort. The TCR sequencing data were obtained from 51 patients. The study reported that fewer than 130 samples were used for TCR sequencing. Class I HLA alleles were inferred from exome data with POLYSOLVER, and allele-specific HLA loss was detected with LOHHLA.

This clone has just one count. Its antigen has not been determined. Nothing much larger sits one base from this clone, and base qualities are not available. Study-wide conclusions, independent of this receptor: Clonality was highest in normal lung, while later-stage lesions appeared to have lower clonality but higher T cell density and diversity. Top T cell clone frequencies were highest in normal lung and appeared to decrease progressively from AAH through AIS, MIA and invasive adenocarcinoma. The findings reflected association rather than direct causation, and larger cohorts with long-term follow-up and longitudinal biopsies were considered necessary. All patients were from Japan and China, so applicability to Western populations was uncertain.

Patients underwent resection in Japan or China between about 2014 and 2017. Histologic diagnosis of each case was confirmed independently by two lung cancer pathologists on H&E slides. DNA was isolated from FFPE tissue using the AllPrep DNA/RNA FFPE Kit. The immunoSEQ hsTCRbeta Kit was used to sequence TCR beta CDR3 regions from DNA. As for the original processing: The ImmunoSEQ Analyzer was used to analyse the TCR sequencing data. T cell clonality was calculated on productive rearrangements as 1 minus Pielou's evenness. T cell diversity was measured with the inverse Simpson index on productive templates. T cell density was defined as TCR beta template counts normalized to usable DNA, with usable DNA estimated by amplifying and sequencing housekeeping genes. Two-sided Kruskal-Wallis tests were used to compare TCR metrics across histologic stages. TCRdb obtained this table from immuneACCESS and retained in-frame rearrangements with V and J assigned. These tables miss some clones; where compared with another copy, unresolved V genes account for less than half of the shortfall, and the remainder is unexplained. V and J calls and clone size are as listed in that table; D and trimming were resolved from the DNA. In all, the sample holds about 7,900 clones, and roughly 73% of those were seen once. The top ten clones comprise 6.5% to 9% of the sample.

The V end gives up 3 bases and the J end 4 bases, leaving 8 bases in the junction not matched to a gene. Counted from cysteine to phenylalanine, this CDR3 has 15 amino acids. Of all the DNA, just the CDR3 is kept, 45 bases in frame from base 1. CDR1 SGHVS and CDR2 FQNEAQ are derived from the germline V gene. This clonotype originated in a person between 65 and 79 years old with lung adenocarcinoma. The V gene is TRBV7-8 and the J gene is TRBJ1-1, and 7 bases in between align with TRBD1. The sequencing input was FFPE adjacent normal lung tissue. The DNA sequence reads TGTGCCAGCAGCTTCTTTAGACAGGGACGCACTGAAGCTTTCTTT. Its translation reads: CASSFFRQGRTEAFF.